The clone carrying this T cell receptor beta chain was observed a single time. No antigen is known for it. The sample originates from a study of blood T cells in healthy people across ages. Whole-study results and caveats: A roughly linear fall in TCR beta diversity per million T cells was seen with increasing age.

Sample-barcoded 5' priming and a J-beta primer mix drove a second PCR of 7 to 11 cycles. Each CDR3 protein gets one entry after TCRdb re-called the 5' RACE reads with MiXCR. The table records hundreds of thousands of distinct CDR3 sequences, 29% of them present only once. This CDR3 is built from 15 residues. Trimming left V 5 bases short and J 3 bases short, with 14 bases between. V usage is TRBV12-3 or TRBV12-4 and J usage is TRBJ2-1, with no clear D. This TCR was recovered from a woman of 80 years or more in good health. Sequencing was done on a sample of blood. The CDR3 coding sequence is TGTGCCAGCAGTGATACAACGCGAATCTACAATGAGCAGTTCTTC. Translation: CASSDTTRIYNEQFF.